The sequence of this TCR beta chain was determined in a study of yellow fever vaccine responses in identical twins. Study-wide results and limits: Reportedly, twins showed a vaccine T cell response that looked partly convergent and partly personalized.

A remark on this clonotype: Its specificity is unknown.

Using its own MiXCR run on the RT-PCR reads, TCRdb lists one record per CDR3 protein. The profile covers 18,000 or so distinct CDR3 sequences, with 60% to 70% appearing a single time and approximately 8% taken by the ten largest. Trimming stripped 1 base from V and 4 bases from J, with 4 bases between. CDR3 length equals 12 residues. Germline V gives CDR1 SEHNR, CDR2 FQNEAQ (reference sequence). This receptor was taken from a woman under 30 who received the yellow fever vaccine. The sample consisted of T cells from blood (PBMCs), unsorted or a sorted subset (not recorded which), taken before or after yellow fever vaccination (not recorded which). The chain uses TRBV7-9 and TRBJ1-1; unclear D gene. This chain's CDR3 is CASSLGATEAFF. CDR3 nucleotide sequence: TGTGCCAGCAGCTTAGGGGCCACTGAAGCTTTCTTT.